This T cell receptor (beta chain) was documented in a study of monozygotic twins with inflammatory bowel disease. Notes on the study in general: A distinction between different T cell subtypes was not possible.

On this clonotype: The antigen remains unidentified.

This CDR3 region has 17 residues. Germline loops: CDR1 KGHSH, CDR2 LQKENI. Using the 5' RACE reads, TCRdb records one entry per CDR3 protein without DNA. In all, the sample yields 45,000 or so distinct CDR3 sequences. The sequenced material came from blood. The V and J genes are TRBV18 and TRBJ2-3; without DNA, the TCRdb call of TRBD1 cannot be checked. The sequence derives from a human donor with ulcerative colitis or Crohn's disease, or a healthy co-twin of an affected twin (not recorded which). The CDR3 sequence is CASSPGTGGMGTDTQYF.